One sample yielded the 32 T cell receptor beta chains listed below, sequenced in a study of blood T cell repertoires in COVID-19. Clones were sequenced by immunoSEQ multiplex PCR, and TCRdb holds only the in-frame ones, with some missing. The sample lists about 300,000 clones; 88% were seen once. Input material: peripheral blood. The source is a woman in her 30s who had recovered from COVID-19.

The chain combines TRBV6-1 with TRBJ2-5; 14 bases match TRBD2. Germline lookup yields CDR1 MNHNS and CDR2 SASEGT. CDR3 length: 16 amino acids. Trimming cost V 4 bases and J 1 base; bases outside gene matches: 2. CDR3 protein: CASSVGTSGGQETQYF. CDR3 in DNA: TGTGCCAGCAGTGTTGGGACTAGCGGGGGCCAAGAGACCCAGTACTTC.

This clone was seen just once. The rearrangement links TRBV5-4 to TRBJ2-7; D perhaps matches TRBD2 (6 bases). Germline V CDR1 and CDR2: SGHNT, YYREEE (reference sequence). Trimming took off 2 bases at V and 0 bases at J, with 12 bases between the two ends. The CDR3 is 15 residues long. The CDR3 coding sequence is TGTGCCAGCAGCTTCGGGGGACTCCCCTCCTACGAGCAGTACTTC. Translated, it gives CASSFGGLPSYEQYF.

CDR3 nucleotide sequence: TGTGCCATCAGTGAGGGGACAACTATTAGCAATCAGCCCCAGCATTTT. It specifies CAISEGTTISNQPQHF. The V gene is TRBV10-3, the J gene TRBJ1-5; a weak D match, TRBD1 (6 bases). This CDR3 contains 16 residues. Trimming cost V 2 bases and J 0 bases, with 11 bases left between them. Per germline, CDR1 ENHRY and CDR2 SYGVKD.

The V call is TRBV11-1, the J call TRBJ2-5; 8 bases align to TRBD1. The germline gives CDR1 SGHAT, CDR2 FQDESV (reference sequence). The J segment lost 5 bases and the V segment lost 5 bases, leaving 7 bases of the junction unmatched. This CDR3 spans 14 amino acids. CDR3 bases: TGTGCCAGCAGCCCCCAGGGGGCGCGGGAGACCCAGTACTTC. The encoded protein is CASSPQGARETQYF.

The gene calls are TRBV11-3 and TRBJ1-1; D unclear. The V gene's germline CDR1 is SGHNT and CDR2 YENEEA. This CDR3 region has 11 residues. Trimming pared 3 bases from V and 8 bases from J, leaving 7 bases between. The CDR3 DNA reads TGTGCCAGCAGCTTTTTACAGGAAGCTTTCTTT. Amino acids: CASSFLQEAFF.

Concerning this clone itself: At one of its ends the junction is not consistent with the germline gene, which may arise from a read error. The chain has TRBV24-1 and TRBJ1-6, with 8 bases that match TRBD1. The germline gives CDR1 KGHDR, CDR2 SFDVKD. CDR3 size: 13 residues. The CDR3, as DNA: TGTGCCACTAGTGACAGGGGCAATTCACCCCTCCACTTT. Encoded protein: CATSDRGNSPLHF.

This clone showed up just once. This chain connects TRBV28 to TRBJ2-1, with 7 nucleotides matching TRBD1. Germline lookup yields CDR1 MDHEN and CDR2 SYDVKM. The CDR3 length is 12 residues. With 5 bases clipped from V and 9 bases from J, the junction kept 4 bases outside the gene matches. CDR3 bases: TGTGCCAGCAGTCAGGGGGTTTCTGAGCAGTTCTTC. It encodes CASSQGVSEQFF.

This chain links TRBV4-1 with TRBJ2-7, with TRBD1 identical over 7 bases. The CDR3 is 14 residues long. V shed 4 bases, J shed 5 bases, and the junction held 8 bases outside the gene matches. From germline, CDR1 is MGHRA and CDR2 YSYEKL. The CDR3 DNA follows: TGCGCCAGCAGCCTTCAGAGGGGGCAGAACGAGCAGTACTTC. It yields the protein CASSLQRGQNEQYF.

The chain uses TRBV6-5 and TRBJ1-1, with a weak D call TRBD1 (5 bases). This CDR3 spans 10 amino acids. From germline, CDR1 is MNHEY and CDR2 SVGAGI. Trimming left V 6 bases short and J 7 bases short, with 6 bases between. CDR3 in DNA: TGTGCCAGCAGGACAGATGAAGCTTTCTTT. Translated, it gives CASRTDEAFF.

This clone was seen a single time. The chain combines TRBV7-2 with TRBJ2-1; 7 nucleotides match TRBD1. The CDR3 consists of 13 residues. V shed 6 bases and J 4 bases; nucleotides not matched to a gene: 3. Germline V gene lookup returns CDR1 SGHTA and CDR2 FQGNSA. In DNA form, the CDR3 reads TGTGCCAGCAGACAGGGGCTTTACAATGAGCAGTTCTTC. This sequence encodes CASRQGLYNEQFF. The full variable domain, its missing parts supplied by reference TRBV7-2 and TRBJ2-1, is GAGVSQSPSNKVTEKGKDVELRCDPISGHTALYWYRQSLGQGLEFLIYFQGNSAPDKSGLPSDRFSAERTGGSVSTLTIQRTQQEDSAVYLCASRQGLYNEQFFGPGTRLTVL.

The genes are TRBV6-6 and TRBJ1-1; 7 bases fit TRBD1. CDR3 length equals 13 residues. V dropped 6 bases and J dropped 4; count of bases not matched to a gene: 5. CDR1 is MNHNY, CDR2 SVGAGI, per germline (reference sequence). The CDR3: CASRTGITTEAFF. CDR3 coding DNA: TGTGCCAGCAGGACAGGGATTACCACTGAAGCTTTCTTT.

The V call is TRBV5-4, the J call TRBJ2-5; 7 bases line up with TRBD2. Germline-derived CDR1 and CDR2 are SGHNT and YYREEE (reference sequence). There are 17 residues in the CDR3. V was pared by 0 bases and J by 2 bases, with 10 bases of the junction left unmatched. This CDR3 reads CASSLGGGGKGQETQYF. The DNA for the CDR3 is TGTGCCAGCAGCTTGGGCGGGGGAGGGAAGGGGCAAGAGACCCAGTACTTC.

This chain joins TRBV24-1 and TRBJ1-5; no firm D call. Germline lookup yields CDR1 KGHDR and CDR2 SFDVKD. V was shortened by 4 bases and J by 5 bases, with 20 bases between the two germline ends. The CDR3 extends over 17 amino acids. The CDR3 loop is CATSERRSSEADQPQHF. CDR3 coding DNA: TGTGCCACCAGTGAGAGGAGGTCGTCGGAGGCCGATCAGCCCCAGCATTTT.

This chain links TRBV2 with TRBJ1-2; D remains unclear. Trimming took off 4 bases at V and 0 bases at J, with 12 bases between the two ends. CDR3 length equals 15 residues. Germline V CDR1 and CDR2: SNHLY, FYNNEI. DNA for the CDR3: TGTGCCAGCAGTGCCTCCGGGTTAGCTAACTATGGCTACACCTTC. This codes for CASSASGLANYGYTF.

This clone has just one count. The V and J genes are TRBV11-2 and TRBJ2-7, with 10 bases identical to TRBD1. Germline V gene lookup returns CDR1 SGHAT and CDR2 FQNNGV. The CDR3 covers 15 residues. The V gene end was trimmed by 6 bases and the J gene end by 6 bases; junction bases not matched to a gene: 11. CDR3 residues: CASSATTGGTGEQYF. CDR3 DNA sequence: TGTGCCAGCAGTGCCACGACAGGGGGCACCGGCGAGCAGTACTTC. The entire variable domain, with the rest obtained from reference TRBV11-2 and TRBJ2-7, is as follows: EAGVAQSPRYKIIEKRQSVAFWCNPISGHATLYWYQQILGQGPKLLIQFQNNGVVDDSQLPKDRFSAERLKGVDSTLKIQPAKLEDSAVYLCASSATTGGTGEQYFGPGTRLTVT.

The chain recombines TRBV2 with TRBJ1-1; TRBD1 matches 8 bases. J was trimmed by 0 bases and V by 5 bases; bases with no gene match: 14. The germline gives CDR1 SNHLY, CDR2 FYNNEI. The CDR3 covers 18 residues. CDR3 sequence reads: CASSSPRTGWRMNTEAFF. CDR3 bases: TGTGCCAGCAGTTCGCCCCGGACAGGGTGGAGAATGAACACTGAAGCTTTCTTT.

The chain has TRBV5-1 and TRBJ2-5, with 9 bases matching TRBD1. The CDR3 extends over 14 amino acids. Germline trimming cut 3 bases from V and 2 bases from J; bases unmatched to any gene: 2. The germline V gene has CDR1 SGHRS and CDR2 YFSETQ. CDR3 in DNA: TGCGCCAGCAGCTGGGACAGGGAGCAAGAGACCCAGTACTTC. Translated: CASSWDREQETQYF.

The rearrangement links TRBV7-3 to TRBJ1-1, with 7 bases aligning to TRBD1. CDR1 and CDR2 from the germline V gene are SGHTA and FQGTGA. After removal of 5 bases from V and 0 bases from J, the junction contained 6 bases not matched to a gene. The CDR3 totals 15 residues. The CDR3 DNA is TGTGCCAGCAGCCTGGGACAGACGCTGAACACTGAAGCTTTCTTT. This translates into CASSLGQTLNTEAFF.

This chain uses TRBV7-6 with TRBJ2-7; D gene uncertain. V was pared by 0 bases and J by 5 bases, with 8 bases between. Germline V CDR1 and CDR2: SGHVS, FNYEAQ. The CDR3 contains 13 residues. The CDR3 DNA sequence: TGTGCCAGCAGCTTAGCCAGGTCTAACGAGCAGTACTTC. It encodes CASSLARSNEQYF.

Concerning this clone itself: Distinct nucleotide sequences in the sample also encode this CDR3. The genes are TRBV19 and TRBJ1-1; unclear D gene. This CDR3 has 12 residues. V gave up 4 bases and J gave up 5 bases, with 8 bases separating them. In germline, CDR1 is LNHDA, CDR2 SQIVND (reference sequence). The CDR3 sequence is CASSTGRTEAFF. CDR3 bases: TGTGCCAGTAGTACGGGGAGGACTGAAGCTTTCTTT.

This clone came up once. The V call is TRBV29-1, the J call TRBJ2-3, with D maybe TRBD2 (5 bases). The CDR3 has 12 residues. V lost 6 bases to trimming and J lost 4 bases, with 11 bases between them. Germline CDR1 reads SQVTM; CDR2 reads ANQGSEA. Here the CDR3 reads CSVKKDSDTQYF. The DNA of the CDR3 is TGCAGCGTGAAGAAGGACTCAGATACGCAGTATTTT.

CDR3 amino acids: CASSSLGEDHYGYTF. The DNA of the CDR3 is TGTGCCAGCAGTTCCCTCGGAGAGGATCACTATGGCTACACCTTC. J is TRBJ1-2 and V is TRBV28, with unresolved D. The CDR3 loop spans 15 amino acids. The V end was cut by 4 bases, the J end by 3 bases, with 15 bases between. In germline, CDR1 is MDHEN, CDR2 SYDVKM.

This clone was seen only once. The chain employs TRBV28 and TRBJ1-5; maybe TRBD1 (6 bases). Trimming pared 3 bases from V and 2 bases from J, leaving 11 bases between. Germline CDR1 and CDR2: MDHEN and SYDVKM. CDR3 length: 15 residues. The CDR3 region is CASSFMAGGNQPQHF. DNA of the CDR3: TGTGCCAGCAGTTTCATGGCAGGGGGCAATCAGCCCCAGCATTTT. The whole variable domain, filled in from reference TRBV28 and TRBJ1-5, reads DVKVTQSSRYLVKRTGEKVFLECVQDMDHENMFWYRQDPGLGLRLIYFSYDVKMKEKGDIPEGYSVSREKKERFSLILESASTNQTSMYLCASSFMAGGNQPQHFGDGTRLSIL.

This chain links TRBV6-5 with TRBJ2-5, with TRBD2 identical over 9 bases. The J segment lost 0 bases and the V segment lost 4 bases, leaving 6 bases of the junction unmatched. The length of the CDR3 is 16 residues. Germline V gene sequence: CDR1 MNHEY, CDR2 SVGAGI. CDR3 nucleotide sequence: TGTGCCAGCAGTTTTTTAGCGGGGGAGTACCAAGAGACCCAGTACTTC. Translated: CASSFLAGEYQETQYF.

V is TRBV12-5 and J is TRBJ1-1; D might be TRBD1 (6 bases). Germline CDR1 is LGHNT and CDR2 is FRNRAP. The CDR3 runs to 14 residues. The germline V and J ends were trimmed by 5 bases and 5 bases, with 15 bases remaining between them. This chain's CDR3 is CASGPDRQATEAFF. The CDR3 DNA sequence: TGTGCTAGTGGTCCCGACCGACAGGCAACTGAAGCTTTCTTT. Full variable domain (outside the CDR3, taken from reference TRBV12-5 and TRBJ1-1): DARVTQTPRHKVTEMGQEVTMRCQPILGHNTVFWYRQTMMQGLELLAYFRNRAPLDDSGMPKDRFSAEMPDATLATLKIQPSEPRDSAVYFCASGPDRQATEAFFGQGTRLTVV.

This clone was counted a few times. This chain connects TRBV7-2 to TRBJ2-2; D gene ambiguous. V lost 2 bases and J lost 4, with 8 bases in between. This CDR3 region has 14 residues. The germline CDR1 and CDR2 sequences are SGHTA and FQGNSA. The CDR3 reads CASSLRATTGELFF. Here the CDR3 DNA reads TGTGCCAGCAGCTTAAGAGCCACCACCGGGGAGCTGTTTTTT.

The chain joins TRBV28 to TRBJ1-3, with a possible D match to TRBD1 (5 bases). There are 12 residues in the CDR3. The V gene lost 6 bases and the J gene lost 11 bases, with 14 bases spanning the gap. CDR1 and CDR2 (germline): MDHEN, SYDVKM. The CDR3 nucleotides read TGTGCCAGCAGGAACCAGGGATTACCCATATATTTT. Its translation: CASRNQGLPIYF.

The J gene is TRBJ2-3, the V gene TRBV19; perhaps TRBD2 as D (5 bases). Germline loops: CDR1 LNHDA, CDR2 SQIVND (reference sequence). The CDR3 runs 13 residues. The ends were cut back, 5 bases at V and 6 bases at J, with 12 bases in the middle. The CDR3 region is CASSLVGSDTQYF. In DNA, the CDR3 is TGTGCCAGTAGTCTGGTGGGGAGCGATACGCAGTATTTT.

The chain carries TRBV27 and TRBJ1-1; tentative D call: TRBD1 (6 bases). CDR1 is MNHEY and CDR2 is SMNVEV in the germline V gene (reference sequence). V was pared by 4 bases and J by 0 bases, with 15 bases between. The CDR3 length is 16 residues. The CDR3 DNA is TGTGCCAGCAGTTCCGCCCCCAGGGGTTTGAACACTGAAGCTTTCTTT. Amino acids: CASSSAPRGLNTEAFF.

The J gene is TRBJ2-7, the V gene TRBV4-1, with D possibly matching TRBD2 (6 bases). Germline CDR1 MGHRA, CDR2 YSYEKL. CDR3 length: 14 amino acids. Trimming took off 1 base at V and 1 base at J, with 8 bases between the two ends. The CDR3 DNA sequence: TGCGCCAGCAGCCAAGTCGGGGGTTCCTACGAGCAGTACTTC. Translation gives CASSQVGGSYEQYF.

The V and J genes are TRBV5-6 and TRBJ1-1, with unresolved D. Germline CDR1 and CDR2: SGHDT and YYEEEE. The CDR3 covers 14 residues. The V gene lost 1 base and the J gene lost 7 bases, with 14 bases spanning the gap. Written as DNA, the CDR3 is TGTGCCAGCAGCTTGTGGCAGGTTGGCCGTGAAGCTTTCTTT. Its protein is CASSLWQVGREAFF. The variable domain in full, with the rest retrieved from reference TRBV5-6 and TRBJ1-1, is DAGVTQSPTHLIKTRGQQVTLRCSPKSGHDTVSWYQQALGQGPQFIFQYYEEEERQRGNFPDRFSGHQFPNYSSELNVNALLLGDSALYLCASSLWQVGREAFFGQGTRLTVV.

The V and J genes are TRBV7-2 and TRBJ2-7; tentative D call: TRBD2 (5 bases). CDR3 length: 14 residues. V lost 4 bases and J 2 bases, leaving 12 bases between the germline ends. Per germline, CDR1 SGHTA and CDR2 FQGNSA. The CDR3 loop reads CASSSRLSPYEQYF. CDR3 DNA: TGTGCCAGCAGCTCACGACTATCCCCCTACGAGCAGTACTTC.